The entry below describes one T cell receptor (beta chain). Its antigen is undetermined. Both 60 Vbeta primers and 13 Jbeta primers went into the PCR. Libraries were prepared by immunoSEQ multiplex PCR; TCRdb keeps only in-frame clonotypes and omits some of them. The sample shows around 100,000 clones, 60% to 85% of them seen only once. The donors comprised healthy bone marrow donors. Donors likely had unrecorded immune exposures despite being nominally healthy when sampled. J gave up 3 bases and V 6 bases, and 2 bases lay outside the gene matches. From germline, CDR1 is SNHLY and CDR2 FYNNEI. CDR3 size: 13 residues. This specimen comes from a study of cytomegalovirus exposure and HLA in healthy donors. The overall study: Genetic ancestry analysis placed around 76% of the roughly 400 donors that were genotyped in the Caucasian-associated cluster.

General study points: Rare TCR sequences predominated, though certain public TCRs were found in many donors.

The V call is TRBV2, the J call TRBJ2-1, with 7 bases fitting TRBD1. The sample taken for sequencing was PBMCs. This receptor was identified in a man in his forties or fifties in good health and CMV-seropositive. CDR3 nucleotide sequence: TGTGCCAGCAGAGGGGGCGTCTACAATGAGCAGTTCTTC. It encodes CASRGGVYNEQFF.